This passage covers 13 T cell receptor beta chains from one sample sequenced in a study of CXCR3-negative and CXCR3-positive naive CD8 T cells. No antigens are known for them. The study made its TRB cDNA libraries by 5' RACE, adding UMI labels. With the 5' RACE reads reprocessed, TCRdb shows one record per CDR3 protein and no DNA. The specimen's table records about 130,000 distinct CDR3 sequences. Whole-study results and caveats: CXCR3-positive naive cells carried more hydrophobic TRB CDR3s than CXCR3-negative naive cells did.

Input material: naive CXCR3+ CD8+ T cells from blood. Described subset: CD45RO-CCR7+CD27+CD95- naive CD8+ T cells expressing CXCR3 (TNR3+). The receptors derive from a human donor in good health. Some clones in this sample may be carry-over from other donors' samples.

The genes are TRBV28 and TRBJ2-5; TCRdb indicates TRBD1, and absent DNA this call remains unverified. The germline CDR1 and CDR2 sequences are MDHEN and SYDVKM. This CDR3 has 15 amino acids. The CDR3 is CASSLNIQGLETQYF.

The V call is TRBV6-1, the J call TRBJ1-5. The CDR3 sequence is 16 residues long. Germline assignment: CDR1 MNHNS and CDR2 SASEGT. This CDR3 is CASSEAGREYNQPQHF.

This sequence joins TRBV5-6 and TRBJ1-1; with no DNA, the TCRdb D assignment of TRBD1 cannot be verified. The CDR3 contains 14 residues. Germline V gives CDR1 SGHDT, CDR2 YYEEEE. The CDR3 loop is CASSLVLWGTEAFF.

The chain uses TRBV9 and TRBJ2-1; TCRdb proposes TRBD1, but this gene call is untestable without DNA. Per the germline V gene, CDR1 is SGDLS and CDR2 is YYNGEE. This CDR3 spans 13 amino acids. This CDR3 is CASSARTFNEQFF.

V and J are TRBV24-1 and TRBJ2-1; with no DNA, the TCRdb D assignment of TRBD1 cannot be verified. CDR1 and CDR2 from the germline V gene are KGHDR and SFDVKD. The CDR3 covers 16 residues. The CDR3 sequence is CATETRVSSSYNEQFF.

This sequence joins TRBV28 and TRBJ2-3; TCRdb lists TRBD2, though no DNA is available to test this call. There are 15 residues in the CDR3. Germline assignment: CDR1 MDHEN and CDR2 SYDVKM. CDR3 amino acids: CASSLVGGYTDTQYF.

The V call is TRBV6-2 or TRBV6-3, the J call TRBJ2-1; the D call from TCRdb, TRBD1, cannot be confirmed without DNA. The CDR3 consists of 15 residues. Germline-derived CDR1 and CDR2 are MNHEY and SVGEGT. CDR3 in amino acids: CASSTGTGPYNEQFF.

The rearrangement joins TRBV7-6 to TRBJ2-7; the TCRdb D gene call, TRBD1, has no DNA to confirm it. The length of the CDR3 is 16 residues. In germline, CDR1 is SGHVS, CDR2 FNYEAQ. The CDR3 loop reads CASSTVIRDRDYEQYF.

This chain connects TRBV7-9 to TRBJ2-3. The CDR3 spans 15 residues. Germline V lookup: CDR1 SEHNR, CDR2 FQNEAQ (reference sequence). CDR3: CASSSMDETTDTQYF. Full variable domain (outside the CDR3, taken from reference TRBV7-9 and TRBJ2-3): DTGVSQNPRHKITKRGQNVTFRCDPISEHNRLYWYRQTLGQGPEFLTYFQNEAQLEKSRLLSDRFSAERPKGSFSTLEIQRTEQGDSAMYLCASSSMDETTDTQYFGPGTRLTVL.

The chain recombines TRBV7-2 with TRBJ2-5; TCRdb picks TRBD1, but there is no DNA to check that call. CDR3 size: 13 residues. Looked up from germline, CDR1 is SGHTA and CDR2 is FQGNSA. The CDR3 spells CARGGRYQETQYF. Full variable domain (remainder filled in from reference TRBV7-2 and TRBJ2-5): GAGVSQSPSNKVTEKGKDVELRCDPISGHTALYWYRQSLGQGLEFLIYFQGNSAPDKSGLPSDRFSAERTGGSVSTLTIQRTQQEDSAVYLCARGGRYQETQYFGPGTRLLVL.

The chain links TRBV29-1 to TRBJ2-1; TCRdb picks TRBD1, but there is no DNA to check that call. CDR3 length: 12 amino acids. Germline values: CDR1 SQVTM, CDR2 ANQGSEA. CDR3 sequence reads: CSGYGQDLSQFF.

The chain employs TRBV3-1 and TRBJ1-2; TCRdb reports TRBD1, a call that lacks DNA to check it against. CDR1 is LGHDT, CDR2 YNNKEL, per germline (reference sequence). This CDR3 comprises 15 residues. The CDR3 region is CASSQEGTVTYGYTF.

The chain recombines TRBV4-3 with TRBJ2-7. From germline, CDR1 is LGHNA and CDR2 YSLEER. CDR3 size: 15 residues. CDR3 protein: CASSQDVLGSYEQYF.